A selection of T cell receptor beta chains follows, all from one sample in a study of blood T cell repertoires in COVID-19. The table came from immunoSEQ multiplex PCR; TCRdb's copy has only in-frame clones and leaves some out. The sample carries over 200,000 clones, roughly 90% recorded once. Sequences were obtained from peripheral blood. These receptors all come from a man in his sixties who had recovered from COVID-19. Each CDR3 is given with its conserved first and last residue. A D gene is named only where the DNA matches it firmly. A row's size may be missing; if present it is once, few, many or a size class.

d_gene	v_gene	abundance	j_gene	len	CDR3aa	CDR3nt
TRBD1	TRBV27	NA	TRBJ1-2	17	CASSSGTGVVPVRGYTF	TGTGCCAGCAGTTCAGGGACAGGGGTCGTCCCCGTTAGGGGCTACACCTTC
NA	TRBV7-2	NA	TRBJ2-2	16	CASSPQGGKNTGELFF	TGTGCCAGCAGCCCGCAGGGCGGGAAGAACACCGGGGAGCTGTTTTTT
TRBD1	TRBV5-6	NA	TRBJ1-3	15	CASSSDRGSRNTIYF	TGTGCCAGCAGTTCGGACAGGGGCTCGAGAAACACCATATATTTT
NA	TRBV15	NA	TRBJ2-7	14	CATSRGGAAYEQYF	TGTGCCACCAGCAGAGGGGGCGCAGCCTACGAGCAGTACTTC
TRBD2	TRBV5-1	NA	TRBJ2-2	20	CASSTPVGLAGFVDTGELFF	TGCGCCAGCAGCACCCCGGTGGGACTAGCGGGGTTTGTGGACACCGGGGAGCTGTTTTTT
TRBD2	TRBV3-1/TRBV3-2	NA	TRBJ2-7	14	CASSQQGLASEQYF	TGTGCCAGCAGCCAACAGGGACTAGCGAGCGAGCAGTACTTC
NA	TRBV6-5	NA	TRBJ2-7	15	CASTVRTTRGSEQYF	TGTGCCAGCACTGTTCGGACTACGAGGGGTTCCGAGCAGTACTTC
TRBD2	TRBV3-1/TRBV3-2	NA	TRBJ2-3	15	CASSHSGREADTQYF	TGTGCCAGCAGCCACAGCGGGAGGGAGGCAGATACGCAGTATTTT
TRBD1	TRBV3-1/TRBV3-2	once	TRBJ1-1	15	CASSPTGGRTTEAFF	TGTGCCAGCAGCCCAACAGGGGGCCGGACCACTGAAGCTTTCTTT
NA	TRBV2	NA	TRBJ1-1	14	CASSQQSLNTEAFF	TGTGCCAGCAGTCAACAGAGCCTGAACACTGAAGCTTTCTTT
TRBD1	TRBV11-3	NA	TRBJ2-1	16	CASSPRGQISYNEQFF	TGTGCCAGCAGCCCCCGGGGACAGATCTCCTACAATGAGCAGTTCTTC
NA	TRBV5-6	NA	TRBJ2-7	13	CASSPPGFYEQYF	TGTGCCAGCAGCCCCCCCGGGTTCTACGAGCAGTACTTC
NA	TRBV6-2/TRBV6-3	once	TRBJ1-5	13	CASSPRPLGSQHF	TGTGCCAGCAGCCCGAGGCCCCTCGGGTCCCAGCATTTT
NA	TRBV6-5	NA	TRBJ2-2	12	CASRRRTGELFF	TGTGCCAGCAGGAGAAGAACCGGGGAGCTGTTTTTT
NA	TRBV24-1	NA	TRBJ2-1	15	CAISPGEGLRNEQFF	TGTGCCATCTCACCGGGAGAGGGACTGAGAAATGAGCAGTTCTTC
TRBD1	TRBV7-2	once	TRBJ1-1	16	CASSPRRGQLNTEAFF	TGTGCCAGCAGCCCCCGCCGGGGACAGTTGAACACTGAAGCTTTCTTT
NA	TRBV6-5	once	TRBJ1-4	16	CASSYGWGRSNEKLFF	TGTGCCAGCAGTTACGGATGGGGGCGGAGTAATGAAAAACTGTTTTTT
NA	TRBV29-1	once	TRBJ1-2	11	CSAGTFNGYTF	TGCAGCGCGGGGACTTTTAATGGCTACACCTTC
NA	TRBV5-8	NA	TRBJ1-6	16	CASSYEGGWYNSPLHF	TGTGCCAGCAGCTATGAAGGAGGGTGGTATAATTCACCCCTCCACTTT
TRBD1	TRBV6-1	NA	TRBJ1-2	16	CASSGGTGGRSYGYTF	TGTGCCAGCAGTGGCGGTACAGGGGGCCGTTCCTATGGCTACACCTTC
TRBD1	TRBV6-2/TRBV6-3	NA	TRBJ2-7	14	CASSYWDRGYEQYF	TGTGCCAGCAGTTACTGGGACAGGGGGTACGAGCAGTACTTC
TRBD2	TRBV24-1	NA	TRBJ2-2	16	CATSDFLAGVPGELFF	TGTGCCACCAGTGATTTCCTAGCGGGAGTTCCCGGGGAGCTGTTTTTT
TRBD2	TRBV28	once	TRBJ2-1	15	CASSLPSGSLHEQFF	TGTGCCAGCAGTTTACCTAGCGGGAGTCTGCATGAGCAGTTCTTC
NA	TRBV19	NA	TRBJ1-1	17	CASSIGILRRFNTEAFF	TGTGCCAGTAGTATAGGTATCCTAAGGCGGTTCAACACTGAAGCTTTCTTT
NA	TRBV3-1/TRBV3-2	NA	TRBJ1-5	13	CASSRGGNQPQHF	TGTGCCAGCAGCCGCGGGGGCAATCAGCCCCAGCATTTT
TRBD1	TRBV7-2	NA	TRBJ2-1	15	CASSSTRDSYNEQFF	TGTGCCAGCAGCTCCACCCGGGACAGTTACAATGAGCAGTTCTTC
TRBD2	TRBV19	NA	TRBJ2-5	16	CASSPRGGGGIETQYF	TGTGCCAGTAGCCCCCGGGGTGGCGGGGGGATAGAGACCCAGTACTTC
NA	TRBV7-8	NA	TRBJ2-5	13	CASKRQTAETQYF	TGTGCCAGCAAAAGACAGACAGCAGAGACCCAGTACTTC
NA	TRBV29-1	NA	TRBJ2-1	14	CSVEIRGPGNEQFF	TGCAGCGTTGAGATCCGAGGACCGGGGAATGAGCAGTTCTTC
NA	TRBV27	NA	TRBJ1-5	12	CASSQRDQPQHF	TGTGCCAGCAGTCAACGGGATCAGCCCCAGCATTTT
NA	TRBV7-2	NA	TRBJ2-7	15	CASSRGTGISYEQYF	TGTGCCAGCAGCCGGGGTACGGGGATCTCCTACGAGCAGTACTTC
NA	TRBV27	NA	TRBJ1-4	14	CASSPRQNPEKLFF	TGTGCCAGCAGCCCCAGACAGAATCCTGAAAAACTGTTTTTT
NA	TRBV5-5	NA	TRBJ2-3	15	CASSLEGRGADTQYF	TGTGCCAGCAGCTTGGAGGGCAGGGGGGCAGATACGCAGTATTTT
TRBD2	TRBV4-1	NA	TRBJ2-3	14	CASRGLAGVKAQYF	TGCGCCAGCCGTGGACTAGCGGGAGTTAAGGCGCAGTATTTT
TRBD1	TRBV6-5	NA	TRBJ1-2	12	CASSADRFPYTF	TGTGCCAGCAGCGCGGACAGGTTCCCCTACACCTTC
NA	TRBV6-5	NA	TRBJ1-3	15	CASRVSQGRGNTIYF	TGTGCCAGCAGGGTTTCGCAGGGGCGCGGAAACACCATATATTTT
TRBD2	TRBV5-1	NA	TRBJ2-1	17	CASSYTGGTHSYNEQFF	TGCGCCAGCAGCTACACCGGGGGGACCCACTCCTACAATGAGCAGTTCTTC
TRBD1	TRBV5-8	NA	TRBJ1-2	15	CASSSQDRDKLGYTF	TGTGCCAGCAGCTCCCAGGACAGGGACAAATTGGGCTACACCTTC
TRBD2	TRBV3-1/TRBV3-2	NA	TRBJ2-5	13	CASSQGGQETQYF	TGTGCCAGCAGCCAGGGGGGGCAAGAGACCCAGTACTTC
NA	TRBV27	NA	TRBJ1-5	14	CASSPPGNGQPQHF	TGTGCCAGCAGTCCCCCGGGGAACGGACAGCCCCAGCATTTT